This T cell receptor (beta chain) was sequenced during a study of T cell responses to AZD1222 COVID-19 vaccine. Study-level background: Second-dose intervals of approximately 4 or approximately 12 weeks were pooled. Study results and caveats: With dominance at 160-218 and 743-854, vaccine-associated CD4 TCRs spanned spike. After the peak T cell response, and only then, were repertoires sampled. Among the donors, most were white British and more were female, and clonal diversity was possibly underestimated.

A remark on this clone: The antigen is undetermined.

The protocol was immunoSEQ multiplex PCR, while the TCRdb copy is restricted to in-frame clones and leaves out a portion. The table shows 180,000 or so clones, with around nine tenths occurring only once. Germline V CDR1 and CDR2: SQVTM, ANQGSEA. The CDR3 has 13 residues. V lost 7 bases and J lost 1, with 13 bases in between. Sequencing used peripheral blood, obtained on day 0 of AZD1222 vaccination. The genes are TRBV29-1 and TRBJ1-1; possibly TRBD1 for D (5 bases). The sequence was obtained from an adult in good health. CDR3 sequence reads: CSETEGPNTEAFF. The CDR3 region has the DNA TGCAGCGAGACGGAGGGGCCGAACACTGAAGCTTTCTTT.